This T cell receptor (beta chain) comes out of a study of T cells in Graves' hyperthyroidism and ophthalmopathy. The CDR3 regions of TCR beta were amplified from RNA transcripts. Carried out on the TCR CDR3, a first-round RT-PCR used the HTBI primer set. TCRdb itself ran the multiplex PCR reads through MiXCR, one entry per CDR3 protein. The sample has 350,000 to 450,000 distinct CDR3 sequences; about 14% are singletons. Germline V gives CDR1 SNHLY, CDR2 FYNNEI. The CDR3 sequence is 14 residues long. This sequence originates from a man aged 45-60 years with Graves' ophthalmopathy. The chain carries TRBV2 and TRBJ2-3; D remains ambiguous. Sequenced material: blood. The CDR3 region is CARGSSSDTDTQYF. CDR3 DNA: TGTGCGAGAGGTAGCTCCTCCGACACAGATACGCAGTATTTT.